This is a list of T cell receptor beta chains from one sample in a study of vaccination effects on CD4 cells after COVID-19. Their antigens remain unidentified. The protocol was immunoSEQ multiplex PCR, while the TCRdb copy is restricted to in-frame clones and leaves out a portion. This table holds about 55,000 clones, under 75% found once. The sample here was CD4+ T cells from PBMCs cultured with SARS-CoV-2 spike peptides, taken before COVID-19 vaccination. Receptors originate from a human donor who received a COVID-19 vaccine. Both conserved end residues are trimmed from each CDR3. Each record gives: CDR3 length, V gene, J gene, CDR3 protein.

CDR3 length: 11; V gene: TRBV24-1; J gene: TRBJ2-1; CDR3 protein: ATSDVLRNEQF
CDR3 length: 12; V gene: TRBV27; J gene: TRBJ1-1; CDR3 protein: ASTTTGMNTEAF
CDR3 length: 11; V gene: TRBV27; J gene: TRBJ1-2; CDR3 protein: ASSSRANYGYT
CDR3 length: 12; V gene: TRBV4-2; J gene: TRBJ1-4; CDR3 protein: ASSPKGLNEKLF
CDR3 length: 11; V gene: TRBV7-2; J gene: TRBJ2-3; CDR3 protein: ASSSQSGDTQY
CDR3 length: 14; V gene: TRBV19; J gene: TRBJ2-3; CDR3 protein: ASSIVRTSYPDTQY
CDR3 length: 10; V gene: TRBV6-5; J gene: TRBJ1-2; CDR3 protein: ASTYRGGGYT
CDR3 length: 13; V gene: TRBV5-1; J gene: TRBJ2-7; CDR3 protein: ASRGLDSGHYEQY
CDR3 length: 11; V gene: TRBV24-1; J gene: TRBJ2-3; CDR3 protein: ATSDLGGGTQY
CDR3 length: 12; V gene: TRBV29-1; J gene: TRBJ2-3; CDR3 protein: SQKRGTGTDTQY
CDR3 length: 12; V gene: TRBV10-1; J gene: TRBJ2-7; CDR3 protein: ASTLGGTGPEQY
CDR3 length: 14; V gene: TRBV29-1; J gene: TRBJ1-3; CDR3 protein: SVEDLHRAGVDTIY
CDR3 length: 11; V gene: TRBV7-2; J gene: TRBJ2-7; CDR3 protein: ASSLARQGAQY
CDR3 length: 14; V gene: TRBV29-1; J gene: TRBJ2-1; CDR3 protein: SFGGMRATSYNEQF
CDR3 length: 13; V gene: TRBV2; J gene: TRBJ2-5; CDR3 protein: ASSVQGAFQETQY
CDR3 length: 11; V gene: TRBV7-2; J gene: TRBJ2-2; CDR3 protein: ASTRTTKGELF
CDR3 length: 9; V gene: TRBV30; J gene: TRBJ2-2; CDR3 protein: AWSSLGELF
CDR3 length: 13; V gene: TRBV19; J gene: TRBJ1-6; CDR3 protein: ASSQQQGARSPLH
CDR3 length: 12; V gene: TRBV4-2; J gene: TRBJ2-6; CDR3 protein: ASSQGRGANVLT
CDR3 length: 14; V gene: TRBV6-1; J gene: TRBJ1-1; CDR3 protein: ASSARTGIMNTEAF
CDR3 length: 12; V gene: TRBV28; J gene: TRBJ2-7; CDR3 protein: ASTIGGRSYEQY
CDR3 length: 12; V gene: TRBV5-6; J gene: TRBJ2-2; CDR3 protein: ASSPPYNTGELF
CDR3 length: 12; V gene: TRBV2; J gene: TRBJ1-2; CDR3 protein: ASSIGGGGYGYT
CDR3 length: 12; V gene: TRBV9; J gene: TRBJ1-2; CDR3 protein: ASSVVEGAIGYT
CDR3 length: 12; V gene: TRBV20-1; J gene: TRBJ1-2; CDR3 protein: SASRTYANYGYT
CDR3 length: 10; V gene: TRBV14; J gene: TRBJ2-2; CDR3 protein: ASSRNVGELF
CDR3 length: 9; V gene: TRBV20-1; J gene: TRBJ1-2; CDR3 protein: SAQDSPGYT
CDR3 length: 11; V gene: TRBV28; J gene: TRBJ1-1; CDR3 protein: ASSLSIGTEAF